This TCR beta chain was recovered during a study of blood T cell repertoires in COVID-19. The CDR3 sequence is 15 residues long. V gave up 2 bases and J gave up 4 bases; unmatched junction bases: 4. Germline assignment: CDR1 KGHSH and CDR2 LQKENI. Comment on this clone: Other DNA sequences in the same sample also yield this CDR3.

The table came from immunoSEQ multiplex PCR; TCRdb's copy has only in-frame clones and leaves some out. The sample holds approximately 250,000 clones, 70% to 90% seen once. Sample: peripheral blood. The clonotype comes from a man over 45 with acute or convalescent COVID-19. The rearrangement links TRBV18 to TRBJ2-7, with 11 nucleotides matching TRBD1. CDR3 region: CASSPGTGGAYEQYF. The CDR3 DNA is TGTGCCAGCTCACCAGGGACAGGGGGGGCTTACGAGCAGTACTTC.